This TCR beta chain was identified in a study of blood T cell repertoires in COVID-19. Assay: immunoSEQ multiplex PCR; the TCRdb copy retains only in-frame clones and omits some. The data contain about 270,000 clones, about nine tenths of them singletons. Participants spanned ages about 18 to 100 years and resided in some 22 US areas. Donors in Cohort 3 counted as recovered after two negative PCRs, clearance, or symptom resolution. After removal of 4 bases from V and 1 base from J, the junction contained 4 bases not matched to a gene. The CDR3 runs 15 residues. Germline V lookup: CDR1 LGHNT, CDR2 FRNRAP.

The TCR originated in a man aged 18 to 29 who had recovered from COVID-19. This rearrangement joins TRBV12-5 to TRBJ2-5, with 9 bases fitting TRBD1. Input material: PBMCs or T cells enriched from blood (not recorded which). Written as DNA, the CDR3 is TGTGCTAGTGGTTCTGGACAGGGGCCCCAAGAGACCCAGTACTTC. Translation: CASGSGQGPQETQYF.